The clone carrying this T cell receptor beta chain was detected a few times. Its antigen is unknown. This record comes from a study of beta chain features in type 1 diabetes. All of the isolated RNA was reverse transcribed, so expressed TCRB transcripts were sequenced. Using immunoSEQ multiplex PCR, the repertoire was profiled, and TCRdb retains in-frame clones only, with some absent. The table records hundreds of thousands of clones, 11% of them present only once. Cell sorting via CD45RO/CCR7/CD25/CD127/CD95/CD27 was performed to obtain CD4+ naive, central memory, regulatory and stem cell-like memory cells. Trimming stripped 1 base from V and 1 base from J, with 4 bases between. The CDR3 spans 13 residues. Germline CDR1 LNHNV, CDR2 YYDKDF (reference sequence). Findings and limits, study-wide: Among patients with Type 1 diabetes, TCRB CDR3s were moderately but significantly shorter in every one of the four CD4+ subsets.

Sequencing used naive CD4+ T cells from blood. The chain employs TRBV15 and TRBJ1-2; no definite D call. The sequence was collected from a man aged 25-45 years with type 1 diabetes. CDR3 coding DNA: TGTGCCACCAGCAGAGGCAGTAACTATGGCTACACCTTC. The encoded protein is CATSRGSNYGYTF.